This is a list of T cell receptor beta chains from one sample in a study of Ad26.COV2.S vaccination and SARS-CoV-2 variants. Profiling relied on immunoSEQ multiplex PCR, and the TCRdb table lists in-frame clones only, not all of them. Of fewer than 900,000 clones listed, 89% are singletons. The source material was peripheral blood, sampled in a trial of Ad26.COV2.S vaccine versus placebo. These receptor sequences come from a person aged 18 to 65 who received the Ad26.COV2.S COVID-19 vaccine or a placebo. CDR3s include the opening cysteine and the closing phenylalanine or tryptophan.

>TRBV23-1
CASSQAYNEQFF
>TRBV18
CASSPGYNSPLHF
>TRBV2
CASSQGQVYGYTF
>TRBV2
CASSPYGGEISNEQFF
>TRBV24-1
CASSGSTDTQYF
>TRBV4-1
CASSPTGSGDYGYTF
>TRBV7-6
CASSLSGRVEQYF
>TRBV7-9
CASSFGQGGETQYF
>TRBV7-9
CASSYGQGAWDEQFF
>TRBV18
CASSPRTGTGNNEQFF
>TRBV6-5
CASSFRGSGELFF
>TRBV19
CASSIGPGQGIYEQYF
>TRBV6-5
CASTGHPGSNQPQHF
>TRBV25-1
CASSDPGPDTQYF
>TRBV12-3/TRBV12-4
CASSSLGLNIQYF
>TRBV19
CASSRSTSMNTEAFF
>TRBV6-5
CASNLMADTQYF
>TRBV7-2
CASSLALMREVGDTQYF
>TRBV15
CATSSQGSDEQYF
>TRBV5-4
CASSPLLTRDRYEQFF
>TRBV12-3/TRBV12-4
CASRTTGNSPLHF
>TRBV7-9
CASSWTSGSQYNEQFF
>TRBV5-5
CASSLLAGGPLFSEQFF
>TRBV24-1
CATSGDPLSPGNEQFF
>TRBV3-1/TRBV3-2
CASSQGRDTEAFF
>TRBV4-1
CASSRTPGGGATDTQYF
>TRBV19
CASSISSADEQYF
>TRBV3-1/TRBV3-2
CASSQRRSANEQFF
>TRBV30
CAYETSHESGNTIYF
>TRBV6-6
CASSYDRGRQGNTIYF
>TRBV19
CATEDSGVNTGELFF
>TRBV7-9
CASSPGYTEAFF
>TRBV11-3
CASSLGGNTGELFF
>TRBV11-3
CASSLGRGPTDTQYF
>TRBV10-1
CASSETGLAQETQYF
>TRBV5-1
CASSLGAAMFGKLFF
>TRBV7-3
CASSSDRGGEQYF
>TRBV27
CASSARQGSYVYNEQFF
>TRBV7-9
CASSPRGGLGNEQFF
>TRBV11-2
CASSFRQGQTNEKLFF
>TRBV11-2
CASSLAGETQYF
>TRBV2
CASSVISQRGYTF
>TRBV6-5
CASSYRAGSYEQYF
>TRBV4-2
CASSPLAGVGETQYF
>TRBV19
CASSIGDSSFSGANVLTF
>TRBV3-1/TRBV3-2
CASSQEWRVYAYNEQFF
>TRBV10-1
CASSPSGFSYEQYF
>TRBV5-1
CASSLGFGRWHTGELFF
>TRBV10-3
CAISMAEGGSYLTEAFF
>TRBV18
CASSRTPGTSGAEGEFF
>TRBV14
CASSYDRNTEAFF
>TRBV7-9
CASSRQGGTEAFF
>TRBV4-1
CASSLLSGGAEGYTF
>TRBV30
CAWSAGDNSPLHF
>TRBV5-4
CASSLTASTDTQYF
>TRBV7-9
CASSLGFQGKTEAFF
>TRBV24-1
CATITAYEQYF
>TRBV11-3
CASSSSNNSPLHF
>TRBV5-1
CASSLDQGASYEQYF